This TCR beta chain stems from a study of T cells in Graves' hyperthyroidism and ophthalmopathy. Study-level findings and limits: Classification by a 13 V-J model distinguished ophthalmopathy from stable hyperthyroidism.

This clonotype has at least ten counts. Its target is unknown. RNA transcripts served as the template for amplifying TCR beta CDR3 regions. Researchers ran a first-round RT-PCR on the TCR CDR3 using the HTBI primer set. TCRdb recomputed calls from the multiplex PCR reads with MiXCR, one row per CDR3 protein. The repertoire includes hundreds of thousands of distinct CDR3 sequences, 45% of them detected once, and 7% to 7.5% sits in the top ten. V dropped 3 bases and J dropped 1; count of bases not matched to a gene: 4. The CDR3 has 15 residues. Per germline, CDR1 MGHDK and CDR2 SYGVNS. V gene TRBV25-1 combines with J gene TRBJ1-1; 8 positions agree with TRBD1. The sequence was collected from an adult man with Graves' disease, either hyperthyroidism or ophthalmopathy (not recorded which). Sample: peripheral blood or thyroid tissue (not recorded which). For the CDR3, the DNA is TGTGCCAGCAGTGACCCTGGGACAGGGAACACTGAAGCTTTCTTT. Its translation: CASSDPGTGNTEAFF.